Listed below are T cell receptor beta chains from one sample, sequenced in a study of blood T cell repertoires in COVID-19. Measured with immunoSEQ multiplex PCR; TCRdb has only the in-frame clones, and not every one. The table lists about 350,000 clones, 80% to 90% of them singletons. The specimen was PBMCs or T cells enriched from blood (not recorded which). The receptors here all came from a woman aged 30 to 39 who had recovered from COVID-19. CDR3s include the opening cysteine and the closing phenylalanine or tryptophan. D genes are given only for firm matches. The size entry is marked missing in some rows and otherwise reads once, few, many or a size class.

abundance | j_gene | d_gene | v_gene | CDR3nt | CDR3aa
. | TRBJ1-5 | . | TRBV12-3/TRBV12-4 | TGTGCCAGCGCCAGAGGGAATCAGCCCCAGCATTTT | CASARGNQPQHF
. | TRBJ1-2 | TRBD1 | TRBV4-2 | TGTGCCAGCAGCCCCGCCTCGGACAGGTTTGATGGCTACACCTTC | CASSPASDRFDGYTF
. | TRBJ1-1 | TRBD1 | TRBV4-2 | TGTGCCAGCAGCCTCGGACAGGGGGGAAGGAAGAACACTGAAGCTTTCTTT | CASSLGQGGRKNTEAFF
. | TRBJ1-2 | . | TRBV19 | TGTGCCAGTACGGACAGTTTGTATGGCTACACCTTC | CASTDSLYGYTF
. | TRBJ2-3 | . | TRBV4-1 | TGCGCCAGCAGCCAAGTCCCGCCGGGGGCAGATACGCAGTATTTT | CASSQVPPGADTQYF
. | TRBJ2-1 | TRBD2 | TRBV7-3 | TGTGCCAGCAGCAAGGGACTAGCGGCCTACAATGAGCAGTTCTTC | CASSKGLAAYNEQFF
few | TRBJ1-2 | TRBD1 | TRBV5-6 | TGTGCCAGCAGCTTTGGGACAGGGAGGGGCTACACCTTC | CASSFGTGRGYTF
once | TRBJ1-1 | . | TRBV3-1/TRBV3-2 | TGTGCCAGCAGCCTGTCGGTGGGGGGCACTGAAGCTTTCTTT | CASSLSVGGTEAFF
. | TRBJ2-3 | . | TRBV18 | TGTGCCAGCTCACTCCGGGGAGATACGCAGTATTTT | CASSLRGDTQYF
. | TRBJ1-2 | . | TRBV28 | TGTGCCAGCAGTCGCGGGGGCTATGGCTACACCTTC | CASSRGGYGYTF
once | TRBJ1-6 | TRBD1 | TRBV3-1/TRBV3-2 | TGTGCCAGCAGCCAACAACCGGGACAGGGAAATTCACCCCTCCACTTT | CASSQQPGQGNSPLHF
. | TRBJ2-5 | . | TRBV19 | TGTGCCAGTAGTCGGACAAATCAAGAGACCCAGTACTTC | CASSRTNQETQYF
. | TRBJ1-1 | . | TRBV4-2 | TGTGCCAGCAGCCAACCGCGGGACGGTAGCGCTTTCTTT | CASSQPRDGSAFF
. | TRBJ2-1 | TRBD2 | TRBV5-1 | TGCGCCAGCAGCATACAGCGGGGGGCTTACAATGAGCAGTTCTTC | CASSIQRGAYNEQFF
few | TRBJ1-2 | . | TRBV7-9 | TGTGCCAGCAGCTTAGAACTACCAGTCTTTCTCACCTTC | CASSLELPVFLTF
. | TRBJ1-2 | . | TRBV2 | TGTGCCAGCGTTTCGTTATCGGCTAACTATGGCTACACCTTC | CASVSLSANYGYTF
once | TRBJ1-4 | . | TRBV28 | TGTGCCAGCAGCCCTCCGGGGGGTACTAATGAAAAACTGTTTTTT | CASSPPGGTNEKLFF
once | TRBJ1-2 | . | TRBV10-3 | TGTGCCATCAGTGTTAAGAAGGGGGAATACGGCTACACCTTC | CAISVKKGEYGYTF
. | TRBJ1-4 | . | TRBV15 | TGTGCCACCAGCAGAGACAGGCCGCTTAATGAAAAACTGTTTTTT | CATSRDRPLNEKLFF
. | TRBJ1-2 | TRBD1 | TRBV19 | TGTGCCAGTACCACAGGGGGCGGTGGCTACACCTTC | CASTTGGGGYTF
. | TRBJ1-1 | . | TRBV19 | TGTGCCAGTAGTATGGGGGCGGCTAACACTGAAGCTTTCTTT | CASSMGAANTEAFF
. | TRBJ1-4 | . | TRBV4-2 | TGTGCCAGCAGCCAAGTGGGGGCAGAGACTAATGAAAAACTGTTTTTT | CASSQVGAETNEKLFF
few | TRBJ2-3 | . | TRBV9 | TGTGCCAGCAGCTGGGGCCAGGGGCTCACAGATACGCAGTATTTT | CASSWGQGLTDTQYF
. | TRBJ1-4 | . | TRBV20-1 | TGCAGTGCCCTCTATGATGAAAAACTGTTTTTT | CSALYDEKLFF
. | TRBJ1-2 | TRBD1 | TRBV9 | TGTGCCAGCAGACGACAGGGAACAAACTATGGCTACACCTTC | CASRRQGTNYGYTF
. | TRBJ2-7 | . | TRBV3-1/TRBV3-2 | TGTGCCAGCAGCCAACTAAGCAGGGTACCGGTCGAGCAGTACTTC | CASSQLSRVPVEQYF
. | TRBJ2-1 | TRBD1 | TRBV28 | TGTGCCAGCAGTTTCAGGACAGGGCAGATCTCCTACAATGAGCAGTTCTTC | CASSFRTGQISYNEQFF
. | TRBJ1-1 | TRBD1 | TRBV6-5 | TGTGCCAGCGGGACAGGGGAATCTGAAGCTTTCTTT | CASGTGESEAFF
. | TRBJ1-1 | . | TRBV9 | TGTGCCAGCAGCGTAGCTTCGGTGGTACGGTCCAACACTGAAGCTTTCTTT | CASSVASVVRSNTEAFF
. | TRBJ1-6 | . | TRBV2 | TGTGCCAGCAAGGGGGGGACTGCGAGCCCTAATTCACCCCTCCACTTT | CASKGGTASPNSPLHF
. | TRBJ1-2 | . | TRBV3-1/TRBV3-2 | TGTGCCAGCAGGCTGGACAGTGCTAACTATGGCTACACCTTC | CASRLDSANYGYTF
. | TRBJ2-5 | . | TRBV29-1 | TGCAGCGTTGTAGTGTGGCAGGCGATCCAAGAGACCCAGTACTTC | CSVVVWQAIQETQYF
. | TRBJ1-4 | . | TRBV28 | TGTGCCAGCAGTTCCTATGGTGCAACTAATGAAAAACTGTTTTTT | CASSSYGATNEKLFF
. | TRBJ1-2 | . | TRBV9 | TGTGCCAGCAGACCAGACCCCGACAGGCCGGGGGGCTACACCTTC | CASRPDPDRPGGYTF
few | TRBJ2-3 | TRBD2 | TRBV15 | TGTGCCACCGCGGGGGGGCCACGAGATACGCAGTATTTT | CATAGGPRDTQYF
. | TRBJ1-1 | TRBD1 | TRBV5-1 | TGCGCCAGCAGCTTGGCCCGGGACAGGGGTTTACTGAACACTGAAGCTTTCTTT | CASSLARDRGLLNTEAFF
. | TRBJ1-1 | . | TRBV2 | TGTGCCAGCAGGCGGACAGATCTAAACACTGAAGCTTTCTTT | CASRRTDLNTEAFF